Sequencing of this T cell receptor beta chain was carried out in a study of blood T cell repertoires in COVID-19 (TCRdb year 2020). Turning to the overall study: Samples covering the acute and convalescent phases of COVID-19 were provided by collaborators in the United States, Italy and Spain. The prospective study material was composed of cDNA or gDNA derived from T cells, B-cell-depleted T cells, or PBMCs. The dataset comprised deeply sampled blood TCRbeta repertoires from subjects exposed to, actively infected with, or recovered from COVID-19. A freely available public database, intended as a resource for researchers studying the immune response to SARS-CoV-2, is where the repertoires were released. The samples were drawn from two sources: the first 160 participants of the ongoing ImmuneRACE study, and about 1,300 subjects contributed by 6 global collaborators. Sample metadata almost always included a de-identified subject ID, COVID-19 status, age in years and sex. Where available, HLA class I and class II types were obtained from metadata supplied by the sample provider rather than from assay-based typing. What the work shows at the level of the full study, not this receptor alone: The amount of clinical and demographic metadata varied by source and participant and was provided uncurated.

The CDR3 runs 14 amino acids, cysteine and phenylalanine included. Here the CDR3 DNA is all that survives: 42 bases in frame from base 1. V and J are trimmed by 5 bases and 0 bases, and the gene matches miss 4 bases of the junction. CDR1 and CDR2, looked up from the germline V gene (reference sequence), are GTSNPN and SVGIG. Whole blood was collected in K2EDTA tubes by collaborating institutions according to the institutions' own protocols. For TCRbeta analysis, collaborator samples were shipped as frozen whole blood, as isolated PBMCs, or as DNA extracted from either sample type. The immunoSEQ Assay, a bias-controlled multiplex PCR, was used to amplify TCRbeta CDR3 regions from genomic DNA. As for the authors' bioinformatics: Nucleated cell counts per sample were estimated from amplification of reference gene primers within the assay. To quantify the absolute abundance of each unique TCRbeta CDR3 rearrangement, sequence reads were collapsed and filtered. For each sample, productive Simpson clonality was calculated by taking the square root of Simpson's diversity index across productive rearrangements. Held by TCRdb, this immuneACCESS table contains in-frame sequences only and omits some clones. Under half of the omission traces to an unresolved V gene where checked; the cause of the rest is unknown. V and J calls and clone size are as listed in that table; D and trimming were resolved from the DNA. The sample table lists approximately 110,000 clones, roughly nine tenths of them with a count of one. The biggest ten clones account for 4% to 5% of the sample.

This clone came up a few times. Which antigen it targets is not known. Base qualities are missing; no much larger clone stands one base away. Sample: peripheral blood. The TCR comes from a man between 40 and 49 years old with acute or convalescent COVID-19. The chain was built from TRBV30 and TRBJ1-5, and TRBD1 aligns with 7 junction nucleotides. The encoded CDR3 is CAWAGQYSNQPQHF. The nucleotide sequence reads TGTGCCTGGGCGGGACAGTATAGCAATCAGCCCCAGCATTTT.